One and the same sample provided the 23 T cell receptor beta chains below, sequenced in a study of CD8 T cells in Susac syndrome. A quantity of about 0.45 to 1 ug RNA underwent reverse transcription using random hexamers. TCRdb recomputed calls from the immunoSEQ multiplex PCR reads with MiXCR, one row per CDR3 protein. The sample has about 150,000 distinct CDR3 sequences; roughly 94% are singletons. Sequenced input: CD8+ T cells from PBMCs. Every receptor here comes from a human donor with Susac syndrome.

The chain combines TRBV7-9 with TRBJ2-1; no clear D. The CDR3 has 16 residues. Germline V gene data show CDR1 as SEHNR and CDR2 as FQNEAQ (reference sequence). V was shortened by 4 bases and J by 12 bases, with 25 bases between the two germline ends. The DNA of the CDR3 is TGTGCCAGCAGCTCCCCCGAGGTGGTGTTCACAGAGTGGCAGTTCTTC. As protein: CASSSPEVVFTEWQFF.

CDR3 protein: CASSFGLAGFGEQFF. The CDR3 nucleotides read TGTGCCAGCAGCTTTGGACTAGCGGGGTTCGGTGAGCAGTTCTTC. The chain employs TRBV7-9 and TRBJ2-1; 12 nucleotides align to TRBD2. The CDR3 has 15 residues. The ends lost 3 bases at V and 9 bases at J; junction bases unmatched: 6. In germline, CDR1 is SEHNR, CDR2 FQNEAQ (reference sequence).

The chain carries TRBV18 and TRBJ2-5; D is unclear. V shed 4 bases and J shed 5 bases, with 11 bases lying between them. CDR1 KGHSH and CDR2 LQKENI come from the germline V gene. The CDR3 extends over 13 amino acids. The CDR3 loop is CASSQWLAETQYF. The CDR3 nucleotides read TGTGCCAGCTCACAGTGGCTGGCGGAGACCCAGTACTTC.

J is TRBJ2-5 and V is TRBV4-2, with 13 nucleotides matching TRBD2. The V and J ends lost 4 bases and 1 base, in that order; junction bases with no gene match: 6. The CDR3 totals 17 residues. CDR1 and CDR2 (germline): LGHNA, YNFKEQ. The CDR3 loop is CASSPLTSGRLQETQYF. The CDR3 nucleotides read TGTGCCAGCAGCCCCCTGACTAGCGGGAGGCTCCAAGAGACCCAGTACTTC.

The chain combines TRBV27 with TRBJ1-2, with no clear D. The V gene's germline CDR1 is MNHEY and CDR2 SMNVEV (reference sequence). The CDR3 consists of 11 residues. V was trimmed by 6 bases and J by 3 bases, leaving 5 bases between them. The CDR3 region is CASRGYYGYTF. The CDR3 nucleotides read TGTGCCAGCAGGGGGTACTATGGCTACACCTTC.

For the CDR3, the DNA is TGTGCCAGCAGCGTGGTCGGCAGGGACTGGGCCTACAATGAGCAGTTCTTC. This gives the protein CASSVVGRDWAYNEQFF. The genes are TRBV9 and TRBJ2-1; D is possibly TRBD2 (6 bases). The CDR3 is 17 amino acids. Germline values: CDR1 SGDLS, CDR2 YYNGEE. Deletions cut 2 bases from V and 2 bases from J, with 17 bases between. Full variable domain (remainder filled in from reference TRBV9 and TRBJ2-1): DSGVTQTPKHLITATGQRVTLRCSPRSGDLSVYWYQQSLDQGLQFLIQYYNGEERAKGNILERFSAQQFPDLHSELNLSSLELGDSALYFCASSVVGRDWAYNEQFFGPGTRLTVL.

The chain carries TRBV24-1 and TRBJ1-5, with D uncertain. The germline CDR1 and CDR2 sequences are KGHDR and SFDVKD. V was clipped by 2 bases and J by 6 bases, with 13 bases between them. The CDR3 has 15 amino acids. CDR3 DNA: TGTGCCACCAGTGATTCCATCGAGGGTTTTCAGCCCCAGCATTTT. Amino acid sequence: CATSDSIEGFQPQHF.

The chain has TRBV11-2 and TRBJ2-7, with a tentative D call TRBD2 (6 bases). This CDR3 comprises 14 residues. Trimming took off 1 base at V and 3 bases at J, with 10 bases between the two ends. Germline V gives CDR1 SGHAT, CDR2 FQNNGV. This CDR3 reads CASSLAGGNYEQYF. As DNA, the CDR3 is TGTGCCAGCAGCTTAGCGGGCGGGAACTACGAGCAGTACTTC. Full variable domain (missing parts from reference TRBV11-2 and TRBJ2-7): EAGVAQSPRYKIIEKRQSVAFWCNPISGHATLYWYQQILGQGPKLLIQFQNNGVVDDSQLPKDRFSAERLKGVDSTLKIQPAKLEDSAVYLCASSLAGGNYEQYFGPGTRLTVT.

The rearrangement uses TRBV7-9 and TRBJ2-1; weak D call: TRBD1 (5 bases). The CDR3 has 13 residues. Germline loops: CDR1 SEHNR, CDR2 FQNEAQ (reference sequence). Deletions cut 3 bases from V and 8 bases from J, with 11 bases between. The CDR3 DNA reads as TGTGCCAGCAGCTTGCCAGGGTCGGATGAGCAGTTCTTC. This codes for CASSLPGSDEQFF.

The chain joins TRBV14 to TRBJ2-1; TRBD1 might be the D (6 bases). Germline-derived CDR1 and CDR2 are SGHDN and FVKESK. The ends were cut back, 2 bases at V and 6 bases at J, with 11 bases in the middle. The CDR3 totals 14 residues. The CDR3 is CASSQNRVGNEQFF. DNA for the CDR3: TGTGCCAGCAGCCAAAACAGGGTTGGCAATGAGCAGTTCTTC.

The chain is built from TRBV29-1 and TRBJ2-1; D not resolved. Germline CDR1 reads SQVTM; CDR2 reads ANQGSEA. The CDR3 is 15 residues long. Trimming removed 7 bases at V and 0 bases at J, with 16 bases between. CDR3 bases: TGCAGCGGCCCCGATCCTAGGAGCTCCTACAATGAGCAGTTCTTC. Protein sequence: CSGPDPRSSYNEQFF.

This clonotype occurred once. The J gene is TRBJ2-5, the V gene TRBV9; D might be TRBD2 (5 bases). The CDR3 has 15 residues. Germline CDR1 is SGDLS and CDR2 is YYNGEE. V was shortened by 0 bases and J by 5 bases, with 14 bases between the two germline ends. In DNA, the CDR3 is TGTGCCAGCAGCGTAGTCGGGATGGTCGGGGAGACCCAGTACTTC. It is translated as CASSVVGMVGETQYF.

The chain is built from TRBV29-1 and TRBJ1-2; D remains ambiguous. V was pared by 6 bases and J by 7 bases, with 12 bases between. The CDR3 is made up of 11 amino acids. The germline gives CDR1 SQVTM, CDR2 ANQGSEA. For the CDR3, the DNA is TGCAGCGTCGGAGGATGGGGTGGCTACACCTTC. As protein: CSVGGWGGYTF.

This clonotype was recorded once. The V gene is TRBV6-6, the J gene TRBJ1-4, with TRBD1 matching 8 bases. V lost 2 bases to trimming and J lost 7 bases; unmatched junction nucleotides: 3. In germline, CDR1 is MNHNY, CDR2 SVGAGI (reference sequence). CDR3 length: 14 residues. The CDR3 sequence: CASSYRTGSEKLFF. Here the CDR3 DNA reads TGTGCCAGCAGTTACCGGACAGGGAGTGAAAAACTGTTTTTT.

V and J are TRBV20-1 and TRBJ1-2; D is uncertain. There are 12 residues in the CDR3. CDR1 is DFQATT, CDR2 SNEGSKA, per germline (reference sequence). V dropped 6 bases and J dropped 0 bases, with 8 bases sitting between them. CDR3 region: CSATGANYGYTF. The CDR3 nucleotides are TGCAGTGCCACTGGGGCTAACTATGGCTACACCTTC.

The V gene is TRBV12-3 or TRBV12-4, the J gene TRBJ2-1; TRBD2 matches at 7 bases. This CDR3 contains 14 residues. V was clipped by 2 bases and J by 7 bases; unmatched bases: 5. The CDR3 region has the DNA TGTGCCAGCAGTTTATCAGCGGGGCTAAATGAGCAGTTCTTC. Translated, it gives CASSLSAGLNEQFF.

CDR3: CASSASHSFSYEQYF. CDR3 nucleotides: TGTGCCAGCAGTGCCTCTCACAGTTTTTCCTACGAGCAGTACTTC. The chain carries TRBV2 and TRBJ2-7; D not certain. Deletions cut 4 bases from V and 1 base from J, with 14 bases between. The CDR3 sequence is 15 residues long. Looked up from germline, CDR1 is SNHLY and CDR2 is FYNNEI.

V gene TRBV7-9 combines with J gene TRBJ1-1, with D hard to call. V lost 5 bases and J 0 bases, leaving 13 bases between the germline ends. Per the germline V gene, CDR1 is SEHNR and CDR2 is FQNEAQ (reference sequence). The CDR3 spans 15 residues. CDR3 in DNA: TGTGCCAGCAGCGAAGTCCGCGGGATGAACACTGAAGCTTTCTTT. This sequence encodes CASSEVRGMNTEAFF.

This chain joins TRBV9 and TRBJ2-7, with 10 bases that match TRBD2. The CDR3 sequence is 17 residues long. V lost 0 bases and J lost 2; bases outside the gene matches: 8. Germline CDR1 and CDR2: SGDLS and YYNGEE. The CDR3 region has the DNA TGTGCCAGCAGCGTAGGCCCTCCGGGACTAGCGACCTACGAGCAGTACTTC. Protein product: CASSVGPPGLATYEQYF.

The chain uses TRBV20-1 and TRBJ1-2; D ambiguous. Per germline, CDR1 DFQATT and CDR2 SNEGSKA (reference sequence). The CDR3 runs 14 residues. V lost 6 bases and J 0 bases, leaving 14 bases between the germline ends. The CDR3 reads CSAQAEPPNYGYTF. CDR3 sequence (DNA): TGCAGTGCCCAGGCCGAACCTCCTAACTATGGCTACACCTTC.

The CDR3 DNA follows: TGTGCCAGCAGACCCGTAGGTAGCACAGATACGCAGTATTTT. It yields the protein CASRPVGSTDTQYF. This chain links TRBV5-4 with TRBJ2-3, with no clear D. Trimming cost V 5 bases and J 0 bases, with 10 bases left between them. Germline V gene sequence: CDR1 SGHNT, CDR2 YYREEE (reference sequence). The CDR3 runs to 14 residues.

This clonotype was seen more than once but under ten times. This chain uses TRBV29-1 with TRBJ2-5; D gene uncertain. Trimming stripped 4 bases from V and 5 bases from J, with 11 bases between. There are 12 residues in the CDR3. Germline-derived CDR1 and CDR2 are SQVTM and ANQGSEA. The DNA of the CDR3 is TGCAGCGTTGTCTACCGTGGGGAGACCCAGTACTTC. Translated: CSVVYRGETQYF.

The chain links TRBV9 to TRBJ2-3; D tentatively reads TRBD1 or TRBD2 (5 bases each). The V gene's germline CDR1 is SGDLS and CDR2 YYNGEE. This CDR3 is 13 amino acids long. V was shortened by 4 bases and J by 2 bases, with 8 bases between the two germline ends. CDR3 nucleotides: TGTGCCAGCAGCCCAGGGACCACAGATACGCAGTATTTT. Translated, it gives CASSPGTTDTQYF.